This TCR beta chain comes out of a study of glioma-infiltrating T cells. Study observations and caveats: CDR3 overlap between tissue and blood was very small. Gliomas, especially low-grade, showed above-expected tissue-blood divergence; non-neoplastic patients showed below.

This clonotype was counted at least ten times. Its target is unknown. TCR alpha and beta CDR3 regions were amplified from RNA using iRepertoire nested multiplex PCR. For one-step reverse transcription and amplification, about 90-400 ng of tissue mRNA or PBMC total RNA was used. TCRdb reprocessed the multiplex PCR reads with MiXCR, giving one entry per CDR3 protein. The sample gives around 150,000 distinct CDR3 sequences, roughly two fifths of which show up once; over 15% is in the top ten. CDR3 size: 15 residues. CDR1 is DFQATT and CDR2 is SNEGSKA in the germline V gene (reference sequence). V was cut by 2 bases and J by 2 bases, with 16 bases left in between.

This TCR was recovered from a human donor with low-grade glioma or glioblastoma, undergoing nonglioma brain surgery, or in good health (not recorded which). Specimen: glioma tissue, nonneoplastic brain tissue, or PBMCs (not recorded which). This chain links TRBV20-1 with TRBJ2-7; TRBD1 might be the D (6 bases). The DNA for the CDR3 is TGCAGTGCTAGATTATTCGGACAGATCGCCTACGAGCAGTACTTC. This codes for CSARLFGQIAYEQYF.